The TCR beta chain described here comes from a study of T cell responses to AZD1222 COVID-19 vaccine. Looking at the study overall: Pooling covered second doses at about 4 or about 12 weeks.

The study's findings and limits: Along spike, vaccine-associated CD4 TCRs were found throughout, with dominance at 160-218 and 743-854. Targeting of unmutated variant regions was reportedly seen in nearly half of spike-specific TCRs.

About this clone itself: Its antigen is not identified.

Clones were read by immunoSEQ multiplex PCR, and TCRdb kept only the in-frame ones, dropping some. The sample includes 90,000 to 120,000 clones, approximately 90% seen only once; the top ten take around 4.5%. The receptor was isolated from an adult in good health. The sample in question was peripheral blood, obtained on day 0 of AZD1222 vaccination.

CDR3 DNA sequence: TGTGCCAGCAACTTCGGACAGGGGGCGACTGAAGCTTTCTTT. This gives the protein CASNFGQGATEAFF. The rearrangement joins TRBV13 to TRBJ1-1, with TRBD1 matching over 11 bases. Trimming removed 7 bases from V and 5 bases from J; junction bases left unmatched: 6. The germline CDR1 and CDR2 sequences are PRHDT and FYEKMQ (reference sequence). The CDR3 has 14 residues.